Listed below are T cell receptor beta chains from one sample, sequenced in a study of breast tumors, draining lymph nodes, adjacent tissues. TCRdb recomputed calls from the multiplex PCR reads with MiXCR, one row per CDR3 protein. The sample has 130,000 or so distinct CDR3 sequences, approximately 32% seen once; the top ten hold roughly 2.2%. Sequenced input: axillary lymph node tissue. The receptors were gathered from a female donor with breast cancer. Some clones in this sample may be carry-over from other donors' samples. Each CDR3 is given with its conserved first and last residue. Fields, in order: J gene, V gene, CDR3 protein.

TRBJ1-1 TRBV4-3 CASSQTGDTEACF
TRBJ2-2 TRBV19 CASSSTPPGELFF
TRBJ1-5 TRBV5-1 CASSLYRLYQPQHF
TRBJ2-3 TRBV20-1 CSASVRQGGTDTQYF
TRBJ2-5 TRBV4-3 CASSQEVEETQYF
TRBJ2-3 TRBV18 CASSPYDADTQYF
TRBJ2-4 TRBV29-1 CSAGTAKNIQYF
TRBJ1-2 TRBV7-2 CASSLGQEANYGYTF
TRBJ1-1 TRBV6-6 CASRLTGATEAFF
TRBJ2-2 TRBV12-3/TRBV12-4 CASSLPSGELFF
TRBJ2-7 TRBV6-6 CASSYGPPSLRNEQYF
TRBJ2-2 TRBV11-3 CASSLPGAGELFF
TRBJ1-1 TRBV7-9 CASSLGEGNGAFF
TRBJ2-5 TRBV28 CASSLRAGNSQETQYF
TRBJ1-4 TRBV4-1 CASSQGRGGQGARTNEKLFF
TRBJ1-6 TRBV20-1 CSASSGFYNSPLHF
TRBJ1-6 TRBV5-1 CASGFDLAGGSPLHF
TRBJ2-7 TRBV20-1 CSARAWAGTSEQYF
TRBJ1-1 TRBV6-5 CASSRRDSEAFF
TRBJ1-4 TRBV11-2 CASSLGQGREKLFF
TRBJ2-2 TRBV24-1 CATSDGGQGETGELFF
TRBJ2-3 TRBV4-2 CASTGGRGGLTDTQYF
TRBJ2-5 TRBV20-1 CSAIEGGGAGETQYF
TRBJ2-3 TRBV5-6 CASSWRGPAGGTDTQYF
TRBJ1-4 TRBV19 CASNRGQGNEKLFF
TRBJ2-7 TRBV20-1 CSARDASGPSYEQYF
TRBJ2-5 TRBV5-5 CASSPGLGTGKETQYF
TRBJ1-5 TRBV5-8 CASSPRGAPQHF
TRBJ2-1 TRBV7-2 CASSPRRGNSNEQFF
TRBJ1-5 TRBV7-2 CASSPGGNQPQHF
TRBJ1-6 TRBV2 CASSPSNEGYSPLHF
TRBJ1-2 TRBV7-3 CASSPGQALGYGYTF
TRBJ1-6 TRBV2 CASSVGGNSPLHF
TRBJ1-2 TRBV19 CASSIGVMRQDNGYTF
TRBJ1-5 TRBV7-7 CASSLDGYRASNQPQHF
TRBJ2-3 TRBV5-5 CASSWRESGDTQYF
TRBJ1-1 TRBV3-1 CASSLRGHEAFF
TRBJ1-5 TRBV15 CATSRRGNSNQPQHF
TRBJ2-7 TRBV20-1 CSSFGGGDHEQYF
TRBJ1-5 TRBV7-9 CATGGGGEQPQHF
TRBJ2-3 TRBV6-5 CASSYSSGGGVGDTQYF
TRBJ2-1 TRBV20-1 CSSRAPGTRPFEQFF
TRBJ1-1 TRBV12-3/TRBV12-4 CASSLAAGKAFF
TRBJ1-3 TRBV11-2 CASSLDRAGQNTIYF
TRBJ2-4 TRBV6-2/TRBV6-3 CASSYYGAKNIQYF
TRBJ2-2 TRBV20-1 CSARDGASLTGELFF
TRBJ1-3 TRBV7-9 CASSSSPPGNTIYF
TRBJ2-7 TRBV6-1 CASRDPAYEQYF
TRBJ2-3 TRBV20-1 CSAKTESTDTQYF
TRBJ2-3 TRBV5-1 CASSLALAGDTQYF
TRBJ2-7 TRBV2 CTSSEDGTGETYEQYF